This T cell receptor (beta chain) emerged from a study of CD8+ T cells in alopecia areata. Study-level findings and limits: Only one nonresponder was present, which leaves the link between baseline CD8+ expansion and response uncertain. Numerous clones, expanded in lesions, remained in scalp and blood during tofacitinib.

Treatment defined: oral pan-JAK inhibitor, 5-10 mg twice daily. Following extraction, RNA underwent reverse transcription to cDNA, which served as the sequencing template. Produced via immunoSEQ multiplex PCR; TCRdb's table is partial and in-frame only. Of 150,000 to 200,000 clones listed, more than 55% are singletons. Unmatched junction bases numbered 11, after V lost 4 bases and J lost 2 bases. From germline, CDR1 is SGHRS and CDR2 YFSETQ. This CDR3 is built from 16 residues. Of note for this clone: The target antigen is unknown.

The chain uses TRBV5-1 and TRBJ2-7; 8 nucleotides match TRBD2. This specimen consisted of CD4+ T cells sorted from blood, obtained at roughly week 49, from a patient treated with tofacitinib. This receptor was obtained from a human donor with alopecia areata. CDR3 bases: TGCGCCAGCAGCCAAGCTGTTAGCGGGAAAACCTACGAGCAGTACTTC. It encodes CASSQAVSGKTYEQYF.